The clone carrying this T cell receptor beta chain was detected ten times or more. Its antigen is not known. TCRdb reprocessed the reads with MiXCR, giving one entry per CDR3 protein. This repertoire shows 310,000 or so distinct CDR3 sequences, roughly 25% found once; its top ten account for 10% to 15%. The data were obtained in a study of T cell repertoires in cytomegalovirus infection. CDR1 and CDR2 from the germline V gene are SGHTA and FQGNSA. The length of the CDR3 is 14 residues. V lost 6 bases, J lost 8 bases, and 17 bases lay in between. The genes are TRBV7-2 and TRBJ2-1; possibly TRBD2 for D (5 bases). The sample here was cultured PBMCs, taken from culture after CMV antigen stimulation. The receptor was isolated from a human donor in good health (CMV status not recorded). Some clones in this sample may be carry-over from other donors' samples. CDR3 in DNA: TGTGCCAGCAGGGGAGCCGGTGTTATTCATGAGCAGTTCTTC. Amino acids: CASRGAGVIHEQFF.